The rows below give T cell receptor beta chains drawn from one sample of a study of cytomegalovirus exposure and HLA in healthy donors. Sequenced by immunoSEQ multiplex PCR; TCRdb stores in-frame clones only, minus some. This sample carries under 150,000 clones, approximately 80% of them seen once, and the ten largest clones take around 0.67%. The sample taken for sequencing was PBMCs. All receptors come from a man between 18 and 29 years old in good health and CMV-seronegative. The CDR3 runs from the conserved cysteine through the conserved F or W. D genes are given only for firm matches. Size is stated for part of the rows, as once, few or many counts, or as a class when the clone is expanded.

V gene: TRBV5-1
D gene: TRBD1
J gene: TRBJ1-1
clone size: few
CDR3 length: 15
CDR3 protein: CASSWGQDDRTEAFF
CDR3 DNA: TGCGCCAGCAGCTGGGGACAGGATGATAGGACTGAAGCTTTCTTT

V gene: TRBV29-1
D gene: TRBD1
J gene: TRBJ2-5
clone size: NA
CDR3 length: 14
CDR3 protein: CSVELGDRQETQYF
CDR3 DNA: TGCAGCGTTGAACTAGGGGACAGACAAGAGACCCAGTACTTC

V gene: TRBV7-6
D gene: TRBD1
J gene: TRBJ1-3
clone size: NA
CDR3 length: 16
CDR3 protein: CASSSRQGDSGNTIYF
CDR3 DNA: TGTGCCAGCAGCTCCCGACAGGGGGACTCTGGAAACACCATATATTTT

V gene: TRBV30
D gene: NA
J gene: TRBJ1-1
clone size: NA
CDR3 length: 12
CDR3 protein: CACQDSGAEAFF
CDR3 DNA: TGTGCCTGTCAGGACTCTGGGGCTGAAGCTTTCTTT

V gene: TRBV7-9
D gene: NA
J gene: TRBJ1-2
clone size: NA
CDR3 length: 15
CDR3 protein: CASSLPGGSNYGYTF
CDR3 DNA: TGTGCCAGCAGCCTTCCGGGGGGCTCTAACTATGGCTACACCTTC

V gene: TRBV29-1
D gene: NA
J gene: TRBJ1-2
clone size: once
CDR3 length: 12
CDR3 protein: CSAVPGGDGYTF
CDR3 DNA: TGCAGCGCCGTACCCGGGGGTGATGGCTACACCTTC

V gene: TRBV14
D gene: NA
J gene: TRBJ1-2
clone size: NA
CDR3 length: 14
CDR3 protein: CASSHSGASYGYTF
CDR3 DNA: TGTGCCAGCAGCCATTCAGGGGCTTCCTATGGCTACACCTTC

V gene: TRBV6-6
D gene: TRBD1
J gene: TRBJ2-7
clone size: NA
CDR3 length: 16
CDR3 protein: CASSYPDWDRGYEQYF
CDR3 DNA: TGTGCCAGCAGTTACCCCGACTGGGACAGGGGCTACGAGCAGTACTTC

V gene: TRBV12-5
D gene: NA
J gene: TRBJ2-7
clone size: NA
CDR3 length: 15
CDR3 protein: CASGPPVRVTFEQYF
CDR3 DNA: TGTGCTAGTGGCCCCCCAGTCCGGGTTACTTTCGAGCAGTACTTC

V gene: TRBV10-1
D gene: TRBD1
J gene: TRBJ1-1
clone size: few
CDR3 length: 12
CDR3 protein: CASSSGGTEAFF
CDR3 DNA: TGCGCCAGCAGTTCAGGGGGCACTGAAGCTTTCTTT

V gene: TRBV7-6
D gene: TRBD1
J gene: TRBJ1-1
clone size: NA
CDR3 length: 15
CDR3 protein: CASSNSLQGMKTAFF
CDR3 DNA: TGTGCCAGCAGTAACTCTTTACAGGGGATGAAAACGGCTTTCTTT

V gene: TRBV9
D gene: NA
J gene: TRBJ1-4
clone size: NA
CDR3 length: 15
CDR3 protein: CASSVGGGTGEKLFF
CDR3 DNA: TGTGCCAGCAGCGTAGGTGGCGGGACGGGTGAAAAACTGTTTTTT

V gene: TRBV5-8
D gene: NA
J gene: TRBJ1-2
clone size: NA
CDR3 length: 16
CDR3 protein: CASSSTFPDRDYGYTF
CDR3 DNA: TGTGCCAGCAGCTCGACTTTCCCGGACAGAGATTATGGCTACACCTTC

V gene: TRBV6-5
D gene: NA
J gene: TRBJ1-3
clone size: NA
CDR3 length: 13
CDR3 protein: CASSPPGRNTIYF
CDR3 DNA: TGTGCCAGCAGCCCCCCCGGGAGAAACACCATATATTTT

V gene: TRBV9
D gene: NA
J gene: TRBJ2-7
clone size: once
CDR3 length: 13
CDR3 protein: CASSGDRYYEQYF
CDR3 DNA: TGTGCCAGCAGCGGAGACAGATACTACGAGCAGTACTTC

V gene: TRBV12-5
D gene: NA
J gene: TRBJ2-5
clone size: NA
CDR3 length: 15
CDR3 protein: CASGLGPAGRETQYF
CDR3 DNA: TGTGCTAGTGGTTTAGGGCCGGCAGGGCGAGAGACCCAGTACTTC

V gene: TRBV18
D gene: NA
J gene: TRBJ2-3
clone size: NA
CDR3 length: 18
CDR3 protein: CASSPNLSGLLSTDTQYF
CDR3 DNA: TGTGCCAGCTCACCAAACTTATCGGGGTTACTATCCACAGATACGCAGTATTTT

V gene: TRBV4-3
D gene: TRBD1
J gene: TRBJ1-1
clone size: NA
CDR3 length: 15
CDR3 protein: CASSTRTGKNTEAFF
CDR3 DNA: TGCGCCAGCAGCACCCGGACAGGGAAGAACACTGAAGCTTTCTTT

V gene: TRBV27
D gene: NA
J gene: TRBJ1-6
clone size: NA
CDR3 length: 15
CDR3 protein: CASSFTLTGFSPLHF
CDR3 DNA: TGTGCCAGCAGTTTTACCCTGACAGGATTTTCACCCCTCCACTTT

V gene: TRBV29-1
D gene: NA
J gene: TRBJ2-1
clone size: NA
CDR3 length: 10
CDR3 protein: CSASNNEQFF
CDR3 DNA: TGCAGCGCCTCTAACAATGAGCAGTTCTTC

V gene: TRBV5-6
D gene: NA
J gene: TRBJ1-5
clone size: NA
CDR3 length: 13
CDR3 protein: CASSLGVSMPQHF
CDR3 DNA: TGTGCCAGCAGTCTGGGAGTCTCCATGCCCCAGCATTTT

V gene: TRBV6-6
D gene: NA
J gene: TRBJ1-2
clone size: NA
CDR3 length: 15
CDR3 protein: CASSYVQGLPYGYTF
CDR3 DNA: TGTGCCAGCAGTTACGTTCAGGGATTACCCTATGGCTACACCTTC

V gene: TRBV7-8
D gene: NA
J gene: TRBJ1-3
clone size: NA
CDR3 length: 17
CDR3 protein: CASSKGRGPSSGNTIYF
CDR3 DNA: TGTGCCAGCAGCAAAGGCAGGGGACCCTCCTCGGGAAACACCATATATTTT

V gene: TRBV18
D gene: NA
J gene: TRBJ1-3
clone size: NA
CDR3 length: 12
CDR3 protein: CASSPQGNTIYF
CDR3 DNA: TGTGCCAGCTCACCCCAAGGAAACACCATATATTTT

V gene: TRBV28
D gene: NA
J gene: TRBJ2-5
clone size: NA
CDR3 length: 15
CDR3 protein: CASSSAGGGSETQYF
CDR3 DNA: TGTGCCAGCAGTTCCGCCGGGGGAGGATCAGAGACCCAGTACTTC

V gene: TRBV2
D gene: NA
J gene: TRBJ1-2
clone size: few
CDR3 length: 17
CDR3 protein: CASSVSDSQANDYGYTF
CDR3 DNA: TGTGCCAGCAGTGTTTCCGACAGTCAGGCGAACGATTATGGCTACACCTTC

V gene: TRBV4-3
D gene: TRBD1
J gene: TRBJ1-1
clone size: once
CDR3 length: 15
CDR3 protein: CASSPLGQGDTEAFF
CDR3 DNA: TGCGCCAGCAGCCCGCTAGGACAGGGCGACACTGAAGCTTTCTTT

V gene: TRBV20-1
D gene: NA
J gene: TRBJ1-4
clone size: NA
CDR3 length: 11
CDR3 protein: CSARWAEKLFF
CDR3 DNA: TGCAGTGCTAGGTGGGCTGAAAAACTGTTTTTT

V gene: TRBV25-1
D gene: TRBD1
J gene: TRBJ1-3
clone size: NA
CDR3 length: 14
CDR3 protein: CASSVTGGGNTIYF
CDR3 DNA: TGTGCCAGCAGTGTGACAGGGGGAGGAAACACCATATATTTT

V gene: TRBV10-3
D gene: TRBD1
J gene: TRBJ2-3
clone size: NA
CDR3 length: 16
CDR3 protein: CAIRRDRGQEDFSQYF
CDR3 DNA: TGTGCCATCAGGAGAGACAGGGGGCAAGAGGATTTTTCGCAGTATTTT

V gene: TRBV18
D gene: NA
J gene: TRBJ1-3
clone size: NA
CDR3 length: 16
CDR3 protein: CASSPPGGHSGNTIYF
CDR3 DNA: TGTGCCAGCTCACCGCCTGGGGGACACTCTGGAAACACCATATATTTT

V gene: TRBV7-9
D gene: NA
J gene: TRBJ1-1
clone size: NA
CDR3 length: 14
CDR3 protein: CASSLSGLGSEAFF
CDR3 DNA: TGTGCCAGCAGCTTATCGGGTTTGGGGAGTGAAGCTTTCTTT

V gene: TRBV9
D gene: TRBD1
J gene: TRBJ2-5
clone size: few
CDR3 length: 17
CDR3 protein: CASSVNRGRAPQETQYF
CDR3 DNA: TGTGCCAGCAGCGTGAACAGGGGAAGGGCCCCACAAGAGACCCAGTACTTC

V gene: TRBV4-3
D gene: NA
J gene: TRBJ1-6
clone size: NA
CDR3 length: 14
CDR3 protein: CASSQGERDSPLHF
CDR3 DNA: TGCGCCAGCAGCCAAGGCGAGAGAGATTCACCCCTCCACTTT

V gene: TRBV29-1
D gene: TRBD2
J gene: TRBJ2-1
clone size: NA
CDR3 length: 13
CDR3 protein: CSSRLAGGNEQFF
CDR3 DNA: TGCAGCTCACGACTAGCGGGAGGAAATGAGCAGTTCTTC

V gene: TRBV19
D gene: NA
J gene: TRBJ2-1
clone size: NA
CDR3 length: 14
CDR3 protein: CASSIVGRHREQFF
CDR3 DNA: TGTGCCAGTAGTATAGTCGGGAGACACCGTGAGCAGTTCTTC

V gene: TRBV11-2
D gene: NA
J gene: TRBJ2-7
clone size: NA
CDR3 length: 15
CDR3 protein: CASSLRGGGPSEQYF
CDR3 DNA: TGTGCCAGCAGCTTAAGAGGAGGTGGACCATCCGAGCAGTACTTC

V gene: TRBV6-1
D gene: NA
J gene: TRBJ1-6
clone size: NA
CDR3 length: 13
CDR3 protein: CASKGDYNSPLHF
CDR3 DNA: TGTGCCAGCAAGGGGGATTATAATTCACCCCTCCACTTT

V gene: TRBV2
D gene: NA
J gene: TRBJ1-2
clone size: once
CDR3 length: 16
CDR3 protein: CASSDPGETPSYGYTF
CDR3 DNA: TGTGCCAGCAGTGACCCGGGTGAGACCCCCAGCTATGGCTACACCTTC

V gene: TRBV4-2
D gene: TRBD2
J gene: TRBJ2-5
clone size: NA
CDR3 length: 15
CDR3 protein: CASSHSRGDQETQYF
CDR3 DNA: TGTGCCAGCAGCCACTCGCGGGGGGACCAAGAGACCCAGTACTTC

V gene: TRBV6-1
D gene: NA
J gene: TRBJ1-5
clone size: NA
CDR3 length: 15
CDR3 protein: CASSEGFVGGQPQHF
CDR3 DNA: TGTGCCAGCAGTGAAGGGTTTGTGGGAGGCCAGCCCCAGCATTTT

V gene: TRBV6-6
D gene: NA
J gene: TRBJ1-1
clone size: NA
CDR3 length: 13
CDR3 protein: CASSLPGGAEAFF
CDR3 DNA: TGTGCCAGCAGCCTCCCGGGGGGAGCTGAAGCTTTCTTT

V gene: TRBV4-2
D gene: TRBD1
J gene: TRBJ1-6
clone size: NA
CDR3 length: 16
CDR3 protein: CASSQGPGGIQAPLHF
CDR3 DNA: TGTGCCAGCAGCCAAGGTCCAGGGGGGATCCAAGCACCCCTCCACTTT

V gene: TRBV7-6
D gene: TRBD1
J gene: TRBJ1-1
clone size: NA
CDR3 length: 15
CDR3 protein: CASSFAGTANTEAFF
CDR3 DNA: TGTGCCAGCAGCTTCGCCGGGACAGCGAACACTGAAGCTTTCTTT

V gene: TRBV7-2
D gene: NA
J gene: TRBJ1-1
clone size: NA
CDR3 length: 15
CDR3 protein: CASSFSQGLTTEAFF
CDR3 DNA: TGTGCCAGCAGCTTTTCACAGGGTTTGACCACTGAAGCTTTCTTT

V gene: TRBV5-6
D gene: NA
J gene: TRBJ1-3
clone size: NA
CDR3 length: 15
CDR3 protein: CASSDDWYSGNTIYF
CDR3 DNA: TGTGCCAGCAGCGACGACTGGTACTCTGGAAACACCATATATTTT

V gene: TRBV11-2
D gene: TRBD2
J gene: TRBJ2-2
clone size: NA
CDR3 length: 17
CDR3 protein: CATTKPTSGVDTGELFF
CDR3 DNA: TGTGCCACTACAAAACCGACTAGCGGGGTAGACACCGGGGAGCTGTTTTTT

V gene: TRBV6-1
D gene: NA
J gene: TRBJ1-1
clone size: NA
CDR3 length: 13
CDR3 protein: CASSDPGGSEAFF
CDR3 DNA: TGTGCCAGCAGTGACCCGGGAGGCTCTGAAGCTTTCTTT

V gene: TRBV6-6
D gene: NA
J gene: TRBJ1-2
clone size: NA
CDR3 length: 13
CDR3 protein: CASSYWGGYGYTF
CDR3 DNA: TGTGCCAGCAGTTATTGGGGAGGGTATGGCTACACCTTC

V gene: TRBV7-7
D gene: TRBD1
J gene: TRBJ2-5
clone size: NA
CDR3 length: 17
CDR3 protein: CASSSGRRTGGGETQYF
CDR3 DNA: TGTGCCAGCAGCTCCGGACGTCGGACAGGGGGAGGAGAGACCCAGTACTTC

V gene: TRBV5-1
D gene: TRBD1
J gene: TRBJ1-3
clone size: NA
CDR3 length: 20
CDR3 protein: CASSTSGTGSLGRSGNTIYF
CDR3 DNA: TGCGCCAGCAGCACCTCTGGGACAGGGTCCCTAGGGAGGTCTGGAAACACCATATATTTT

V gene: TRBV9
D gene: NA
J gene: TRBJ2-2
clone size: NA
CDR3 length: 15
CDR3 protein: CASSVVAGNTGELFF
CDR3 DNA: TGTGCCAGCAGCGTAGTGGCAGGGAACACCGGGGAGCTGTTTTTT

V gene: TRBV5-1
D gene: TRBD2
J gene: TRBJ2-2
clone size: NA
CDR3 length: 16
CDR3 protein: CASSFGLAGNTGELFF
CDR3 DNA: TGCGCCAGCAGCTTCGGGCTAGCGGGGAACACCGGGGAGCTGTTTTTT

V gene: TRBV7-9
D gene: NA
J gene: TRBJ2-1
clone size: NA
CDR3 length: 14
CDR3 protein: CASSLTLSYNEQFF
CDR3 DNA: TGTGCCAGCAGCCTCACCCTATCCTACAATGAGCAGTTCTTC

V gene: TRBV9
D gene: NA
J gene: TRBJ1-5
clone size: NA
CDR3 length: 17
CDR3 protein: CASRVNRKSGSNQPQHF
CDR3 DNA: TGTGCCAGCAGGGTAAACAGAAAAAGCGGGAGCAATCAGCCCCAGCATTTT

V gene: TRBV6-5
D gene: TRBD2
J gene: TRBJ2-3
clone size: NA
CDR3 length: 16
CDR3 protein: CASSSGTSGGTDTQYF
CDR3 DNA: TGTGCCAGCAGTTCAGGGACTAGCGGAGGCACAGATACGCAGTATTTT

V gene: TRBV29-1
D gene: TRBD2
J gene: TRBJ2-3
clone size: NA
CDR3 length: 13
CDR3 protein: CSVGLAGIDTQYF
CDR3 DNA: TGCAGCGTTGGCCTAGCGGGGATAGATACGCAGTATTTT

V gene: TRBV5-1
D gene: TRBD2
J gene: TRBJ2-4
clone size: NA
CDR3 length: 18
CDR3 protein: CASSLAVAGLLAKNIQYF
CDR3 DNA: TGCGCCAGCAGCTTGGCGGTAGCGGGGCTATTAGCCAAAAACATTCAGTACTTC

V gene: TRBV19
D gene: TRBD1
J gene: TRBJ2-5
clone size: NA
CDR3 length: 13
CDR3 protein: CASSIQGVETQYF
CDR3 DNA: TGTGCCAGTAGTATCCAGGGGGTAGAGACCCAGTACTTC